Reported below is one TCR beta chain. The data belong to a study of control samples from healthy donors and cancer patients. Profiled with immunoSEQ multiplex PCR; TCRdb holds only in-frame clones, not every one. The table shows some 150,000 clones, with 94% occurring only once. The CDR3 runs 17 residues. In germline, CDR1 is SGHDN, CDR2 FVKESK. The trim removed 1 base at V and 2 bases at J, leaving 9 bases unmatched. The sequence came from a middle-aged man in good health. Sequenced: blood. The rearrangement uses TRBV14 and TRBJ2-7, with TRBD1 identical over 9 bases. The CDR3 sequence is CASSQAGTGTFAYEQYF. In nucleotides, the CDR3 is TGTGCCAGCAGCCAAGCCGGGACAGGGACTTTTGCCTACGAGCAGTACTTC.